This T cell receptor (beta chain) was recovered during a study of human T cells and chemical hapten exposure. With 0 bases removed from V and 7 bases from J, the gap between germline ends came to 13 bases. CDR1 MRHNA and CDR2 SNTAGT come from the germline V gene. This CDR3 has 15 residues. Unique molecular identifiers were linked by the library to individual cDNA molecules. Authors' analysis steps: Sample TCR totals centred on a median of approximately 95,000, ranging roughly 23,224 to 700,000. TCRdb used MiXCR to reprocess the RACE reads, holding one entry per CDR3 protein. TCRdb, rather than the study authors, made the V and J calls. The sample yields 50,000 or so distinct CDR3 sequences, 9.9% seen once. Time point specified: patch test 3, about 24 weeks after DPC sensitization. The treatment was: therapeutic diphenylcyclopropenone sensitization with weekly scalp DPC. This clonotype was observed many times.

The source of this sequence is a middle-aged woman with alopecia areata. Some clones in this sample may be carry-over from other donors' samples. The chain employs TRBV6-4 and TRBJ2-1, with no clear D. The sample consisted of whole blood, taken in connection with sensitization to the hapten diphenylcyclopropenone (DPC). The DNA of the CDR3 is TGTGCCAGCAGTGACTCTCACGGAAACGCAAATGAGCAGTTCTTC. Amino acid sequence: CASSDSHGNANEQFF.